This paragraph reports one T cell receptor beta chain. The CDR3 is 11 residues long. Germline-derived CDR1 and CDR2 are MDHEN and SYDVKM. The table came from immunoSEQ multiplex PCR; TCRdb's copy has only in-frame clones and leaves some out. The sample has a few hundred thousand clones, around 84% seen once. The entry originates in a study of blood T cell repertoires in COVID-19. Participant reports of clinical history set cohort assignment. Cohort 3 donors counted as recovered after two negative PCRs, clearance, or resolved symptoms. This sequence was found in a young woman who had recovered from COVID-19. The sample consisted of PBMCs or T cells enriched from blood (not recorded which). The rearrangement links TRBV28 to TRBJ1-2, with a weak D call TRBD1 (5 bases). CDR3: CVANGGYGYTF. CDR3 coding DNA: TGTGTGGCCAACGGGGGTTATGGCTACACCTTC.